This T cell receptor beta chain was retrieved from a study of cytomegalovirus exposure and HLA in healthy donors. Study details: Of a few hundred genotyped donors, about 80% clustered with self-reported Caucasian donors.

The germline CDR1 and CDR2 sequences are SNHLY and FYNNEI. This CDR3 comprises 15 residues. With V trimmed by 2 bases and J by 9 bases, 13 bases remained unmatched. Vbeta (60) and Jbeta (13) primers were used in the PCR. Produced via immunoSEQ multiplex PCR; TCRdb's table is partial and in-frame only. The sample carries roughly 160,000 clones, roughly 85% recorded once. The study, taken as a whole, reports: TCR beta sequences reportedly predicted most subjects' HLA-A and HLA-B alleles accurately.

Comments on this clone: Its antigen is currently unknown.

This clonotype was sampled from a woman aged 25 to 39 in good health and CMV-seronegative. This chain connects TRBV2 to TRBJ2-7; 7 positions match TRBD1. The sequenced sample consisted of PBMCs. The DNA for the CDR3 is TGTGCCAGCAGTGAATACAGGGGCCGGGCTTTGGGGCAGTACTTC. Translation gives CASSEYRGRALGQYF.